The 16 T cell receptor beta chains presented below share a single source sample, sequenced in a study of shared clonotypes between healthy human individuals. Clones were sequenced by immunoSEQ multiplex PCR, and TCRdb holds only the in-frame ones, with some missing. The table records 2,500,000 or so clones, 80% to 95% of them present only once. The material sequenced was naive CD4+ T cells from PBMCs. Described subset: CD45RA+ positively selected. The receptors shown here come from a man aged 18 to 35 in good health. Some clones in this sample may be carry-over from other donors' samples.

The chain uses TRBV28 and TRBJ2-1; 9 bases fit TRBD2. Per the germline V gene, CDR1 is MDHEN and CDR2 is SYDVKM. V was clipped by 2 bases and J by 0 bases; unmatched bases: 2. This CDR3 contains 16 residues. CDR3 nucleotides: TGTGCCAGCAGTTTAGCTAGCGGGAACTCCTACAATGAGCAGTTCTTC. As protein: CASSLASGNSYNEQFF.

The chain joins TRBV28 to TRBJ2-7; TRBD1 aligns across 7 bases. The CDR3 runs to 16 residues. The trim removed 6 bases at V and 0 bases at J, leaving 11 bases unmatched. Germline CDR1 is MDHEN and CDR2 is SYDVKM. The CDR3: CASRQKPGTASYEQYF. The CDR3 DNA is TGTGCCAGCAGACAAAAACCCGGGACAGCCTCCTACGAGCAGTACTTC. The full variable domain, in which reference TRBV28 and TRBJ2-7 provide the parts outside the CDR3, is DVKVTQSSRYLVKRTGEKVFLECVQDMDHENMFWYRQDPGLGLRLIYFSYDVKMKEKGDIPEGYSVSREKKERFSLILESASTNQTSMYLCASRQKPGTASYEQYFGPGTRLTVT.

This rearrangement joins TRBV15 to TRBJ2-7, with 9 bases matching TRBD1. Germline CDR1 reads LNHNV; CDR2 reads YYDKDF (reference sequence). The CDR3 contains 16 residues. The V segment lost 1 base and the J segment 2 bases; nucleotides outside the gene matches: 6. DNA for the CDR3: TGTGCCACCAGCAGAGGAGACGGACAGGGGCCCTACGAGCAGTACTTC. Residues: CATSRGDGQGPYEQYF. Drawing the rest from reference TRBV15 and TRBJ2-7, the complete variable domain is DAMVIQNPRYQVTQFGKPVTLSCSQTLNHNVMYWYQQKSSQAPKLLFHYYDKDFNNEADTPDNFQSRRPNTSFCFLDIRSPGLGDTAMYLCATSRGDGQGPYEQYFGPGTRLTVT.

The chain links TRBV6-5 to TRBJ1-6; D is unresolved. The V and J ends lost 6 bases and 6 bases respectively, with 9 bases between them. The CDR3 has 13 amino acids. Germline CDR1 reads MNHEY; CDR2 reads SVGAGI. The CDR3 DNA reads TGTGCCAGCAGCTCTCAGCCTAATTCACCCCTCCACTTT. It codes for CASSSQPNSPLHF.

V gene TRBV28 combines with J gene TRBJ1-5; D is perhaps TRBD1 (5 bases). V lost 4 bases, J lost 6 bases, and 7 bases lay in between. The germline gives CDR1 MDHEN, CDR2 SYDVKM. The CDR3 is 12 residues long. CDR3 amino acids: CASSYGTQPQHF. CDR3 coding DNA: TGTGCCAGCAGTTACGGGACTCAGCCCCAGCATTTT.

In the case of this clone: This sample includes further DNA sequences coding for the same CDR3. The chain links TRBV7-9 to TRBJ2-2; the D gene could be TRBD1 or TRBD2 (5 bases each). V was pared by 3 bases and J by 1 base, with 9 bases between. Germline values: CDR1 SEHNR, CDR2 FQNEAQ (reference sequence). The CDR3 totals 15 residues. The CDR3 reads CASSFRGRNTGELFF. The CDR3 nucleotides are TGTGCCAGCAGCTTCCGGGGACGGAACACCGGGGAGCTGTTTTTT.

The chain recombines TRBV7-9 with TRBJ2-7; unclear D gene. Trimming removed 1 base from V and 4 bases from J, with 5 bases in between. This CDR3 has 12 residues. Germline CDR1 reads SEHNR; CDR2 reads FQNEAQ (reference sequence). The CDR3: CASSLVRYEQYF. CDR3 nucleotide sequence: TGTGCCAGCAGCTTAGTGAGGTACGAGCAGTACTTC.

In DNA, the CDR3 is TGCGCCAGCAGCTTGTTCGTCGCGTCGTCGAACACCGGGGAGCTGTTTTTT. It yields the protein CASSLFVASSNTGELFF. V gene TRBV5-1 combines with J gene TRBJ2-2; D gene unclear. The CDR3 covers 17 residues. Germline CDR1 reads SGHRS; CDR2 reads YFSETQ. The V and J ends lost 1 base and 0 bases respectively, with 13 bases between them.

This clone appeared a single time. The V gene is TRBV9, the J gene TRBJ2-3, with TRBD2 matching 12 bases. V gave up 4 bases and J gave up 1 base; unmatched junction bases: 10. The length of the CDR3 is 18 residues. In germline, CDR1 is SGDLS, CDR2 YYNGEE. CDR3 region: CASSTRLAGDERTDTQYF. The CDR3 DNA reads TGTGCCAGCAGCACCCGACTAGCGGGAGACGAACGCACAGATACGCAGTATTTT. Supplemented by reference TRBV9 and TRBJ2-3, the full variable domain reads DSGVTQTPKHLITATGQRVTLRCSPRSGDLSVYWYQQSLDQGLQFLIQYYNGEERAKGNILERFSAQQFPDLHSELNLSSLELGDSALYFCASSTRLAGDERTDTQYFGPGTRLTVL.

This rearrangement joins TRBV28 to TRBJ1-2; 9 bases align to TRBD1. The V gene end was trimmed by 5 bases and the J gene end by 6 bases; junction bases not matched to a gene: 13. The CDR3 is 16 residues long. CDR1 is MDHEN, CDR2 SYDVKM, per germline. The CDR3 nucleotides are TGTGCCAGCAGTCTAAGGGGGGGACAGGGAAGGAATGGCTACACCTTC. Amino acids: CASSLRGGQGRNGYTF.

DNA for the CDR3: TGTGCCAGCAGGTTTACAGGGGATACTGAAGCTTTCTTT. It specifies CASRFTGDTEAFF. The gene calls are TRBV6-6 and TRBJ1-1; 7 positions match TRBD1. V shed 6 bases, J shed 5 bases, and the junction held 6 bases outside the gene matches. The length of the CDR3 is 13 residues. CDR1 is MNHNY, CDR2 SVGAGI, per germline (reference sequence).

The rearrangement links TRBV27 to TRBJ2-5; D is ambiguous. The CDR3 consists of 12 residues. V lost 5 bases and J 5 bases, leaving 9 bases between the germline ends. Germline V gives CDR1 MNHEY, CDR2 SMNVEV (reference sequence). The CDR3 region is CASSPVGETQYF. The CDR3 bases are TGTGCCAGCAGTCCGGTTGGGGAGACCCAGTACTTC.

V is TRBV15 and J is TRBJ1-3, with D tentatively TRBD1 (5 bases). This CDR3 spans 15 amino acids. V gave up 0 bases and J gave up 4 bases, with 10 bases separating them. Germline V lookup: CDR1 LNHNV, CDR2 YYDKDF (reference sequence). The CDR3 protein is CATSRDQGRGNTIYF. The CDR3 coding sequence is TGTGCCACCAGCAGAGATCAGGGCAGGGGAAACACCATATATTTT.

V is TRBV29-1 and J is TRBJ1-1, with 7 bases matching TRBD1. The CDR3 sequence is 12 residues long. The germline V gene has CDR1 SQVTM and CDR2 ANQGSEA. The V gene end was trimmed by 5 bases and the J gene end by 4 bases; junction bases not matched to a gene: 4. The CDR3 sequence is CSVSSGGTEAFF. CDR3 in DNA: TGCAGCGTTTCTTCAGGGGGCACTGAAGCTTTCTTT.

The CDR3: CASSLDGVIGEKLFF. CDR3 DNA: TGTGCCAGCAGCTTAGACGGGGTAATAGGTGAAAAACTGTTTTTT. The rearrangement joins TRBV7-2 to TRBJ1-4, with no clear D. CDR3 length: 15 amino acids. From germline, CDR1 is SGHTA and CDR2 FQGNSA. V lost 1 base to trimming and J lost 7 bases, with 13 bases between them.

This rearrangement joins TRBV6-5 to TRBJ1-1; 8 nucleotides agree with TRBD1. The CDR3 totals 14 residues. V gave up 6 bases and J gave up 3 bases; unmatched junction bases: 6. Germline values: CDR1 MNHEY, CDR2 SVGAGI. The CDR3: CASRPPGQDTEAFF. DNA of the CDR3: TGTGCCAGCAGACCCCCGGGACAGGACACTGAAGCTTTCTTT.